The entry that follows covers one TCR beta chain sequence. Its antigen is not known. TCRdb reprocessed the reads via MiXCR and lists one record per CDR3 protein. The profile shows around 900,000 distinct CDR3 sequences, roughly a third of them singletons. This entry comes from a study of T cell repertoires in cytomegalovirus infection. Trimming took 3 bases from V and 1 from J, leaving 17 bases between them. Per the germline V gene, CDR1 is MNHGY and CDR2 is SAAAGT. The CDR3 has 17 amino acids. Sequencing was performed on cultured CD8+ T cells from PBMCs, taken from culture after CMV antigen stimulation. This sequence was found in a human donor in good health (CMV status not recorded). Some clones in this sample may be carry-over from other donors' samples. The rearrangement joins TRBV6-8 to TRBJ2-3, with D possibly matching TRBD2 (6 bases). In DNA, the CDR3 is TGTGCCAGCAGTTATAAAGGGCCGGTAGCGGGCACAGATACGCAGTATTTT. Translated: CASSYKGPVAGTDTQYF.